These T cell receptor beta chains were read from a single sample in a study of CD8+CD57+ T cells in acquired aplastic anemia. TCRdb redid the calling of the reads with MiXCR, one entry per CDR3 protein. The sample includes about 150,000 distinct CDR3 sequences, around 43% of them seen just once. Sequencing used sorted CD4+, CD8+, or CD8+CD57+ T cells (not recorded which) from PBMCs. These receptors originate from a human donor with aplastic anemia. CDR3s include the opening cysteine and the closing phenylalanine or tryptophan. The D gene is left open where the match is weak. The size entry is marked missing in some rows and otherwise reads once, few, many or a size class.

CDR3aa,CDR3nt,j_gene,v_gene,len,d_gene,abundance
CASSRLGQSNEKLFF,TGTGCCAGTAGCCGATTAGGACAGTCTAATGAAAAACTGTTTTTT,TRBJ1-4,TRBV19,15,-,many
CATSDSRKQETQYF,TGTGCCACCAGTGACAGCAGGAAACAAGAGACCCAGTACTTC,TRBJ2-5,TRBV24-1,14,-,many
CASSNQGTGYEQYF,TGTGCCAGTAGTAATCAGGGGACCGGCTACGAGCAGTACTTC,TRBJ2-7,TRBV19,14,-,many
CASSLKAGDTEAFF,TGTGCCAGCAGCTTAAAAGCAGGGGACACTGAAGCTTTCTTT,TRBJ1-1,TRBV7-3,14,-,few
CASSPGQAYGYTF,TGTGCCAGCAGCCCGGGACAGGCCTATGGCTACACCTTC,TRBJ1-2,TRBV6-5,13,TRBD1,many
CASLGPLSTDTQYF,TGTGCCAGCTTGGGACCGCTGAGCACAGATACGCAGTATTTT,TRBJ2-3,TRBV6-1,14,-,many
CASSQESLPAGETQYF,TGTGCCAGCAGCCAAGAGTCACTCCCAGCCGGGGAGACCCAGTACTTC,TRBJ2-5,TRBV14,16,-,-
CATTKQDGEQFF,TGTGCCACCACCAAACAAGACGGTGAGCAGTTCTTC,TRBJ2-1,TRBV24-1,12,-,many
CASSSDSNSPLHF,TGTGCCAGCAGCTCAGACAGTAATTCACCCCTCCACTTT,TRBJ1-6,TRBV7-2,13,-,few
CASRRMDRWYYEQYF,TGTGCCAGCAGAAGGATGGACAGGTGGTACTACGAGCAGTACTTC,TRBJ2-7,TRBV7-2,15,TRBD1,-
CASSVVSDEAFF,TGTGCCAGCAGCGTAGTGTCAGATGAAGCTTTCTTT,TRBJ1-1,TRBV9,12,-,few
CASGSEPGREETQYF,TGTGCTAGTGGTTCGGAACCGGGCCGCGAAGAGACCCAGTACTTC,TRBJ2-5,TRBV12-5,15,-,many
CASSMQGGRADTQYF,TGTGCCAGCAGTATGCAAGGCGGGAGAGCAGATACGCAGTATTTT,TRBJ2-3,TRBV6-1,15,TRBD2,many
CASHPGSGTEAFF,TGTGCCAGCCACCCAGGGTCGGGCACTGAAGCTTTCTTT,TRBJ1-1,TRBV2,13,-,-
CASSLLGFQNQETQYF,TGTGCCAGCAGCTTACTAGGATTCCAGAACCAAGAGACCCAGTACTTC,TRBJ2-5,TRBV7-2,16,-,-
CASSEGALGRTLTNEKLFF,TGTGCCAGCAGTGAAGGGGCCCTGGGACGGACTCTAACTAATGAAAAACTGTTTTTT,TRBJ1-4,TRBV6-1,19,-,few
CASSQSGQDEQFF,TGTGCCAGCAGCCAATCTGGACAGGACGAGCAGTTCTTC,TRBJ2-1,TRBV7-3,13,TRBD1,-
CASSHPQGNSPLHF,TGTGCCAGCAGCCATCCCCAGGGGAATTCACCCCTCCACTTT,TRBJ1-6,TRBV3-1,14,-,many
CASRSRTSGRGSEQFF,TGTGCCAGCAGGAGCCGAACTAGCGGGAGAGGCAGTGAGCAGTTCTTC,TRBJ2-1,TRBV6-2/TRBV6-3,16,TRBD2,-
CATSEDRGRGQPQHF,TGTGCCACCAGTGAGGACAGGGGACGAGGCCAGCCCCAGCATTTT,TRBJ1-5,TRBV24-1,15,TRBD1,-
CASSSFRRSPDTQYF,TGTGCCAGCAGCTCATTCCGTCGGAGCCCAGATACGCAGTATTTT,TRBJ2-3,TRBV11-2,15,-,-
CATSSDPRNQETQYF,TGTGCCACCAGCAGTGACCCCAGGAACCAAGAGACCCAGTACTTC,TRBJ2-5,TRBV15,15,-,-
CASSAPLVYNEQFF,TGTGCCAGCAGTGCCCCGTTGGTCTACAATGAGCAGTTCTTC,TRBJ2-1,TRBV25-1,14,-,-
CASSDRVSDNYGYTF,TGTGCCAGCAGTGACAGGGTGAGCGATAACTATGGCTACACCTTC,TRBJ1-2,TRBV2,15,-,-
CAIGDRATQREQYF,TGTGCCATCGGGGACAGGGCGACTCAGCGAGAGCAGTACTTC,TRBJ2-7,TRBV10-3,14,TRBD1,-
CSAREHTGQYNSPLHF,TGCAGTGCTAGAGAACATACCGGGCAATATAATTCACCCCTCCACTTT,TRBJ1-6,TRBV20-1,16,-,many
CASSHPTTGTSAETQYF,TGTGCCAGCAGCCACCCCACGACCGGGACTAGCGCGGAGACCCAGTACTTC,TRBJ2-5,TRBV6-1,17,TRBD2,many
CASSELGEAFF,TGTGCCAGCAGTGAACTGGGGGAAGCTTTCTTT,TRBJ1-1,TRBV2,11,-,-
CATSRARGTNYGYTF,TGTGCCACCAGCAGAGCACGGGGAACTAACTATGGCTACACCTTC,TRBJ1-2,TRBV15,15,-,few
CASSQMEQLVGAEAFF,TGTGCCAGCAGTCAAATGGAACAGCTTGTGGGGGCTGAAGCTTTCTTT,TRBJ1-1,TRBV24-1,16,-,few
CASSIGRLRGNQPQHF,TGTGCCAGTAGTATTGGAAGGTTAAGGGGCAATCAGCCCCAGCATTTT,TRBJ1-5,TRBV19,16,-,-
CASSVEDRVSAEAFF,TGTGCCAGCAGCGTAGAGGACAGGGTTTCAGCTGAGGCTTTCTTT,TRBJ1-1,TRBV9,15,TRBD1,-
CASSLTYEQYF,TGCGCCAGCAGCTTGACCTACGAGCAGTACTTC,TRBJ2-7,TRBV10-1,11,-,many
CASRTAGSGANVLTF,TGCGCCAGCCGTACAGCGGGCTCTGGGGCCAACGTCCTGACTTTC,TRBJ2-6,TRBV4-1,15,-,-
CSARPGGPRDNEQFF,TGCAGTGCTAGACCCGGAGGGCCGAGGGACAATGAGCAGTTCTTC,TRBJ2-1,TRBV20-1,15,-,-
CASSIKGQGKWTEAFF,TGTGCCAGTAGTATTAAAGGACAGGGGAAATGGACTGAAGCTTTCTTT,TRBJ1-1,TRBV19,16,TRBD1,-
CASSVGGLTDTQYF,TGTGCCAGCAGCGTAGGGGGGCTCACAGATACGCAGTATTTT,TRBJ2-3,TRBV12-3/TRBV12-4,14,-,few
CASSLGWTGEWAFF,TGTGCCAGCAGCTTAGGATGGACAGGGGAGTGGGCTTTCTTT,TRBJ1-1,TRBV7-2,14,TRBD1,many
CATGTSGRADEQFF,TGTGCCACGGGGACTAGCGGGAGGGCTGATGAGCAGTTCTTC,TRBJ2-1,TRBV10-3,14,TRBD2,once